The clone carrying this TCR beta chain was picked up a small number of times. Its antigen is undetermined. Per the germline V gene, CDR1 is SGHRS and CDR2 is YFSETQ. V shed 0 bases and J 3 bases; nucleotides not matched to a gene: 7. The CDR3 consists of 16 residues. TCRdb re-called the 5' RACE reads with MiXCR, one entry per CDR3 protein. The sample shows under 350,000 distinct CDR3 sequences, about 17% of them seen only once. This sample stems from a study of T-cell memory formation after mild COVID-19. Study results and limitations: Memory from before infection featured some responding clones, which suggests cross-reactive memory joined. CD4+ contracting clones were mainly CM and EM; CD8+ ones, EMRA. Whereas later expanders leaned CD4+, clones contracting day 15 to 85 showed a balanced CD4/CD8 makeup.

The sequence was obtained from a man aged 18 to 30 who had mild COVID-19 (a few samples of this study predate the infection). Cell type and time point are not known. V is TRBV5-1 and J is TRBJ2-3, with 7 bases that match TRBD2. Material: PBMCs or a T cell subset sorted from them (not recorded which). The CDR3 protein is CASSLGLAAPTDTQYF. CDR3 nucleotides: TGCGCCAGCAGCTTGGGACTAGCCGCTCCTACAGATACGCAGTATTTT.